This TCR beta chain derives from a study of Ad26.COV2.S vaccination and SARS-CoV-2 variants. Whole-study context: This donor came from the COV1001 trial of Ad26.COV2.S. Study-wide results and caveats: Non-spike TCR breadth showed similarity between vaccine and placebo recipients. Analyses that measured TCR breadth and depth may have underestimated total T cell responses.

Treatment meaning: about 20 received Ad26.COV2.S at low or high dose, single or two shots; several received placebo; per-sample allocation not given. Sampling happened 63 days after the first vaccine or placebo injection. Cohort 1b enrolled adults aged 18-55 years in Boston. Libraries were prepared by immunoSEQ multiplex PCR; TCRdb keeps only in-frame clonotypes and omits some of them. The table includes approximately 350,000 clones, 83% detected once. For this clone: The antigen is not known.

Material: peripheral blood, obtained in a trial of Ad26.COV2.S vaccine versus placebo. The clonotype comes from a person aged 18 to 65 who received the Ad26.COV2.S COVID-19 vaccine or a placebo.

In DNA, the CDR3 is TGTGCCAGCAGCTCACAGGGGTACAATGAGCAGTTCTTC. It codes for CASSSQGYNEQFF. The J gene is TRBJ2-1, the V gene TRBV11-3; 7 bases fit TRBD1. The length of the CDR3 is 13 residues. Per germline, CDR1 SGHNT and CDR2 YENEEA. V dropped 4 bases and J dropped 4; count of bases not matched to a gene: 1.